The clone carrying this T cell receptor (beta chain) was observed many times. What it binds is unknown. As for time point: sample taken at primary tumor resection. Sequencing of whole RNA from tumor, nontumor lung or frozen PBMC involved no sorting. The donor group consisted of 72 patients who had untreated, early-stage non-small cell lung cancer. The CDR3 has 16 amino acids. CDR1 is SGHVS, CDR2 FQNEAQ, per germline. Trimming at V came to 5 bases and at J to 4 bases, leaving 7 bases not matched to a gene. The data are from a study of spatial heterogeneity in lung cancer. On the study more broadly: A unique TCR and UMI combination showed up more than ten times in raw reads, on average. Study results and caveats: TCRs found ubiquitously expanded in tumor appeared in blood more at resection than at follow-up.

Via MiXCR, TCRdb re-called the 5' RACE reads, giving one row per CDR3 protein. This table holds 20,000 to 30,000 distinct CDR3 sequences, 4.7% found once. This receptor was identified in a male donor with early-stage non-small cell lung cancer. The starting material was PBMCs, obtained at surgery. The gene calls are TRBV7-8 and TRBJ2-7; the match to TRBD2 covers 14 bases. In nucleotides, the CDR3 is TGTGCCAGCAGCACCCGGACTAGCGGGAGGCTTTACGAGCAGTACTTC. Residues: CASSTRTSGRLYEQYF.